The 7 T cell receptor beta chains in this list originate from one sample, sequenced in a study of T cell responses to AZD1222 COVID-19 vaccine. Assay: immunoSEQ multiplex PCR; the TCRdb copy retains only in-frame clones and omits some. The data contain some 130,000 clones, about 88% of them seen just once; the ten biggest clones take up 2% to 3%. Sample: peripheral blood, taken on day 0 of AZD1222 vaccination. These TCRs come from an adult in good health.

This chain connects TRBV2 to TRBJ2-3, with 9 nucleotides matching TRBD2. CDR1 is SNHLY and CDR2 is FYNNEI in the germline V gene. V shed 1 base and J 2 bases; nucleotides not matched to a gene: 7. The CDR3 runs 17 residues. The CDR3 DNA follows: TGTGCCAGCAGTGAAGGGGGCCTAGCGGGATTCACAGATACGCAGTATTTT. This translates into CASSEGGLAGFTDTQYF. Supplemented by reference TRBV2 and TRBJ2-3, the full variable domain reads EPEVTQTPSHQVTQMGQEVILRCVPISNHLYFYWYRQILGQKVEFLVSFYNNEISEKSEIFDDQFSVERPDGSNFTLKIRSTKLEDSAMYFCASSEGGLAGFTDTQYFGPGTRLTVL.

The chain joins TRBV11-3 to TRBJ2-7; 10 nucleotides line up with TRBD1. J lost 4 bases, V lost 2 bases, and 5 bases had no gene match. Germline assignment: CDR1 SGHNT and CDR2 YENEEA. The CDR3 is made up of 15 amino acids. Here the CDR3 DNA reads TGTGCCAGCAGCTTATCGGGACAGGGGATATACGAGCAGTACTTC. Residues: CASSLSGQGIYEQYF.

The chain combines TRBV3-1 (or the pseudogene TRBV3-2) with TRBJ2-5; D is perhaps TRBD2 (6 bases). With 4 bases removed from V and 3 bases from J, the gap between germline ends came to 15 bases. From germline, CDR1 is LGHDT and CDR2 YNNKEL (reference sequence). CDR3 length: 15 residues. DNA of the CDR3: TGTGCCAGCAGCCGCGGGGCGACCTCAGAAGAGACCCAGTACTTC. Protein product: CASSRGATSEETQYF.

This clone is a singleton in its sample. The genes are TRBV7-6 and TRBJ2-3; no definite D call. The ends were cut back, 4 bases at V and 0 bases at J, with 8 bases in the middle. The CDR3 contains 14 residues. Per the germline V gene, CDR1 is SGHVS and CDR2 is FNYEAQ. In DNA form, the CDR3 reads TGTGCCAGCAGCTCCTTGACGAGCACAGATACGCAGTATTTT. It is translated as CASSSLTSTDTQYF.

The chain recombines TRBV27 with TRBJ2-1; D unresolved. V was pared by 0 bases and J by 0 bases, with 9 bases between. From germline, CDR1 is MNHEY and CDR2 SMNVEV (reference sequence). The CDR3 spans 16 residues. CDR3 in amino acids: CASSLSWGISYNEQFF. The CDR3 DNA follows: TGTGCCAGCAGTTTATCGTGGGGAATCTCCTACAATGAGCAGTTCTTC.

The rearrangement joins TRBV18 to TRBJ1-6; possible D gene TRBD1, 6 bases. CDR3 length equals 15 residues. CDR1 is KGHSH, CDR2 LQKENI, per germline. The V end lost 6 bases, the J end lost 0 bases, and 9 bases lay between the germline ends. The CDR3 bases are TGTGCCAGCTCGGGACAAAGCTCCTATAATTCACCCCTCCACTTT. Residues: CASSGQSSYNSPLHF. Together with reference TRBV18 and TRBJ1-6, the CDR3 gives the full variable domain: NAGVMQNPRHLVRRRGQEARLRCSPMKGHSHVYWYRQLPEEGLKFMVYLQKENIIDESGMPKERFSAEFPKEGPSILRIQQVVRGDSAAYFCASSGQSSYNSPLHFGNGTRLTVT.

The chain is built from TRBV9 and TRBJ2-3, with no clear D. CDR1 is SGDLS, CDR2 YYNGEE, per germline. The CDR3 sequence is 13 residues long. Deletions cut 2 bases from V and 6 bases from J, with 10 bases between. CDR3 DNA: TGTGCCAGCAGCGTTGAAAGTTGGGATACGCAGTATTTT. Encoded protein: CASSVESWDTQYF.